This T cell receptor beta chain was profiled in a study of blood T cell repertoires in COVID-19. As for the study in general: There were acute and convalescent COVID-19 samples, and they came from the United States, Italy and Spain. Sample material is recorded as cDNA or gDNA derived from T cells, B-cell-depleted T cells, or PBMCs.

In the original processing: Scientists estimated how many nucleated cells there were by amplifying reference gene primers. The table came from immunoSEQ multiplex PCR; TCRdb's copy has only in-frame clones and leaves some out. V and J calls and clone size come straight from that table; D and trimming were deduced from the DNA. The repertoire includes around 120,000 clones, about 80% of them detected once, and more than 9.5% sits in the top ten. The CDR3 extends over 17 amino acids. Germline V CDR1 and CDR2: MNHEY, SVGEGT. V lost 6 bases and J lost 0; bases outside the gene matches: 6. Sequencing was carried out using peripheral blood. The gene calls are TRBV6-2 or TRBV6-3 and TRBJ2-2, with TRBD1 identical over 11 bases. The TCR was taken from a man aged 35-49 years with active or convalescent COVID-19. The CDR3 loop reads CASSWTGGSANTGELFF. The CDR3 region has the DNA TGTGCCAGCAGCTGGACAGGGGGCTCCGCGAACACCGGGGAGCTGTTTTTT.